The source of this TCR beta chain is a study of control samples from healthy donors and cancer patients. The table came from immunoSEQ multiplex PCR; TCRdb's copy has only in-frame clones and leaves some out. The sample contains 190,000 or so clones, about 93% of which appear only once. Germline CDR1 and CDR2: MNHEY and SVGAGI. V was shortened by 5 bases and J by 2 bases, with 10 bases between the two germline ends. This CDR3 comprises 14 residues. The rearrangement joins TRBV6-5 to TRBJ2-1, with unresolved D. Sequences were obtained from blood. This clonotype was sampled from a man between 18 and 35 years old in good health. In nucleotides, the CDR3 is TGTGCCAGCAGTCACGGGCAGACCTACAATGAGCAGTTCTTC. This translates into CASSHGQTYNEQFF.